This T cell receptor beta chain was obtained from a study of cytomegalovirus exposure and HLA in healthy donors. Across the study: The study's early data release held tens of millions of unique TCRs from HLA-typed donors.

The CDR3 spans 15 residues. Germline CDR1 KGHSH, CDR2 LQKENI. V lost 2 bases and J lost 3; bases outside the gene matches: 5. Of note for this clone: Its specificity is not known.

Findings and caveats of the study: Both high specificity and high sensitivity reportedly marked the classifier's diagnosis of cytomegalovirus status. In a later analysis, a missense DCLRE1C variant was linked to TCR beta V- and J-gene trimming. Cytomegalovirus-associated status was assigned to approximately 160 TCR beta chains.

A multiplex PCR was run with 60 Vbeta primers and 13 Jbeta primers. Sequencing used immunoSEQ multiplex PCR; TCRdb keeps in-frame clones, though not all of them. This table holds more than 150,000 clones, around 82% found once. This clonotype originated in a woman aged 45-59 years in good health and CMV-seropositive. The sample consisted of PBMCs. The V and J genes are TRBV18 and TRBJ2-7; 9 nucleotides match TRBD1. The CDR3 region has the DNA TGTGCCAGCTCACCAAGGGACAGGGTTTTCTACGAGCAGTACTTC. Protein: CASSPRDRVFYEQYF.